This T cell receptor beta chain was retrieved from a study of blood T cells in healthy people across ages. As for the study in general: The template switching approach captured approximately one barcoded beta molecule for every two T cells. Points from the study as a whole: More naive CD4+ cells and higher diversity marked long-lived donors relative to aged donors.

Details on this clonotype: The antigen is not known.

This CDR3 has 14 residues. Trimming at V came to 6 bases and at J to 0 bases, leaving 4 bases not matched to a gene. Germline values: CDR1 DFQATT, CDR2 SNEGSKA (reference sequence). A second about 6 to 12 cycle PCR used barcoded and J-beta primers. TCRdb called the 5' RACE reads again in MiXCR, with one record for every CDR3 protein. The sample holds roughly 680,000 distinct CDR3 sequences; over 40% are singletons and the top ten take roughly 12%. Sequencing used blood. The clonotype comes from a woman older than 75 in good health. The chain combines TRBV20-1 with TRBJ2-1, with 8 positions matching TRBD2. The CDR3 region is CSADLAGSYNEQFF. The CDR3 DNA reads TGCAGTGCGGACCTAGCGGGCTCCTACAATGAGCAGTTCTTC.